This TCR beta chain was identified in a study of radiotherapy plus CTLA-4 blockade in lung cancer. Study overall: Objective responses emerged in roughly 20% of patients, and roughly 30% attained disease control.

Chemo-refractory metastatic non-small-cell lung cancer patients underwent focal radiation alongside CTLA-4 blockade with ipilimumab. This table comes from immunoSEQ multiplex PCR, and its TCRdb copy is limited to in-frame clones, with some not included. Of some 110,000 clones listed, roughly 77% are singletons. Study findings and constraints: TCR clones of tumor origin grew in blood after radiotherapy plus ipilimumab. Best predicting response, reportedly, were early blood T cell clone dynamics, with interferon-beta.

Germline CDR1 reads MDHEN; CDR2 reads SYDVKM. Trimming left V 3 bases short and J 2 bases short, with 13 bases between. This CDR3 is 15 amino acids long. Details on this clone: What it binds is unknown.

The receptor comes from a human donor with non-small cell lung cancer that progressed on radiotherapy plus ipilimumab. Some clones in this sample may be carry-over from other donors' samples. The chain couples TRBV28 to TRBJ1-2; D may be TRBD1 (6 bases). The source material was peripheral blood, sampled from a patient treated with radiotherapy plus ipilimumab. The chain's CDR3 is CASSFGIQGNYGYTF. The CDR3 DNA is TGTGCCAGCAGTTTTGGAATACAGGGAAACTATGGCTACACCTTC.